The 13 T cell receptor beta chains presented below share a single source sample, sequenced in a study of T cell repertoires in ileal Crohn's disease. This table comes from immunoSEQ multiplex PCR, and its TCRdb copy is limited to in-frame clones, with some not included. The sample has about 7,000 clones; under 80% are singletons. What was sequenced was ileal tissue. These receptors originate from an adult with Crohn's disease.

The CDR3 sequence is CASSVPQNGGGTDTQYF. The CDR3 nucleotides are TGTGCCAGCAGCGTCCCCCAAAATGGGGGGGGCACAGATACGCAGTATTTT. J is TRBJ2-3 and V is TRBV9, with TRBD2 identical over 7 bases. V shed 2 bases and J 1 base; nucleotides not matched to a gene: 10. Per germline, CDR1 SGDLS and CDR2 YYNGEE. The CDR3 totals 17 residues.

The rearrangement uses TRBV30 and TRBJ1-6, with D possibly being TRBD1 (6 bases). Germline V gene lookup returns CDR1 GTSNPN and CDR2 SVGIG (reference sequence). V lost 3 bases to trimming and J lost 5 bases, with 8 bases between them. This CDR3 comprises 13 residues. CDR3 DNA sequence: TGTGCCTGGAGGCAGGGGCATAATTCACCCCTCCACTTT. Translation gives CAWRQGHNSPLHF.

The J gene is TRBJ2-5, the V gene TRBV5-1, with 11 bases lining up with TRBD2. The CDR3 sequence is 18 residues long. CDR1 SGHRS and CDR2 YFSETQ come from the germline V gene. With 4 bases clipped from V and 4 bases from J, the junction kept 15 bases outside the gene matches. The CDR3: CASSTVGGLAGGIETQYF. CDR3 nucleotide sequence: TGCGCCAGCAGCACGGTTGGTGGATTAGCGGGGGGGATAGAGACCCAGTACTTC.

This clone was seen more than once but under ten times. The CDR3 reads CASTPGVGAYEQYF. The CDR3 nucleotides are TGTGCCAGCACCCCAGGGGTGGGCGCCTACGAGCAGTACTTC. V and J are TRBV9 and TRBJ2-7, with TRBD1 as a possible D gene (6 bases). Germline CDR1 SGDLS, CDR2 YYNGEE. This CDR3 region has 14 residues. V lost 6 bases and J lost 2, with 15 bases in between.

A word on this clone: The identical CDR3 is also encoded by other nucleotide sequences in the sample. The V and J genes are TRBV6-5 and TRBJ2-2; 7 positions match TRBD1. Germline V CDR1 and CDR2: MNHEY, SVGAGI. CDR3 length: 15 amino acids. V trimming: 6 bases; J trimming: 4 bases; junction bases outside the gene matches: 8. CDR3 in amino acids: CASRRDRRSTGELFF. Written as DNA, the CDR3 is TGTGCCAGCAGACGGGACAGAAGAAGCACCGGGGAGCTGTTTTTT.

This clone was seen a handful of times. The rearrangement joins TRBV30 to TRBJ2-6; TRBD2 might be the D (5 bases). Germline values: CDR1 GTSNPN, CDR2 SVGIG (reference sequence). This CDR3 is 15 amino acids long. Trimming shortened V by 5 bases and J by 0 bases, and 11 bases separated the two germline ends. CDR3 nucleotide sequence: TGTGCCTGGTCCGGGATAAGCTCTGGGGCCAACGTCCTGACTTTC. Protein: CAWSGISSGANVLTF.

The chain carries TRBV5-5 and TRBJ2-5; a weak D match, TRBD1 (5 bases). The germline V and J ends were trimmed by 2 bases and 1 base, with 9 bases remaining between them. The CDR3 is 14 residues long. Germline CDR1 and CDR2: SGHKS and YYEKEE (reference sequence). The CDR3 protein is CASSLGTGQETQYF. CDR3 bases: TGTGCCAGCAGCTTAGGAACAGGCCAAGAGACCCAGTACTTC.

Here the CDR3 reads CASSLNRASGNTIYF. The CDR3 DNA reads TGTGCCAGCAGCCTCAACAGGGCCTCTGGAAACACCATATATTTT. V gene TRBV7-7 combines with J gene TRBJ1-3; D possibly corresponds to TRBD1 (6 bases). The CDR3 is 15 residues long. Germline CDR1 SSHAT, CDR2 FNYEAQ (reference sequence). Trimming cost V 5 bases and J 0 bases, with 11 bases left between them.

The J gene is TRBJ1-6, the V gene TRBV2; D remains ambiguous. With 2 bases removed from V and 6 bases from J, the gap between germline ends came to 11 bases. This CDR3 contains 15 residues. Germline lookup yields CDR1 SNHLY and CDR2 FYNNEI. DNA for the CDR3: TGTGCCAGCAGTGAATATCCTCAAGCTAATTCACCCCTCCACTTT. Translation: CASSEYPQANSPLHF.

This clone was observed a handful of times. The rearrangement links TRBV5-5 to TRBJ2-2; TRBD2 might be the D (5 bases). Germline values: CDR1 SGHKS, CDR2 YYEKEE (reference sequence). The CDR3 runs 11 residues. Between the trimmed V and J ends, which lost 3 bases and 11 bases, there was a span of 8 bases. CDR3: CASSSRDELFF. CDR3 nucleotides: TGTGCCAGCAGCTCCCGGGATGAGCTGTTTTTT.

This clone came up once. The chain carries TRBV6-1 and TRBJ1-5, with D hard to call. The germline V and J ends were trimmed by 8 bases and 4 bases, with 15 bases remaining between them. The CDR3 has 14 residues. Germline loops: CDR1 MNHNS, CDR2 SASEGT. The CDR3 is CASRRHGGNQPQHF. Here the CDR3 DNA reads TGTGCCAGCCGCAGGCACGGAGGTAATCAGCCCCAGCATTTT.

V and J are TRBV5-6 and TRBJ2-5; 10 nucleotides match TRBD2. Unmatched junction bases numbered 2, after V lost 4 bases and J lost 2 bases. Per the germline V gene, CDR1 is SGHDT and CDR2 is YYEEEE. The CDR3 is made up of 14 amino acids. The CDR3 is CASSTAGGQETQYF. CDR3 nucleotides: TGTGCCAGCAGCACAGCGGGGGGGCAAGAGACCCAGTACTTC.

The rearrangement links TRBV11-1 to TRBJ2-2, with 8 nucleotides matching TRBD1. Germline CDR1 SGHAT, CDR2 FQDESV (reference sequence). V gave up 5 bases and J gave up 4 bases; unmatched junction bases: 6. This CDR3 is built from 15 residues. CDR3 nucleotide sequence: TGTGCCAGCAGCGACCAGGGGGCGGGCACCGGGGAGCTGTTTTTT. This sequence encodes CASSDQGAGTGELFF.